Included here is one T cell receptor (beta chain) sequence, with context. What it binds is not known. The sample comes from a study of T cells after yellow fever vaccination. CDR1 and CDR2 (germline): SGHTA, FQGNSA. Trimming shortened V by 5 bases and J by 4 bases, and 12 bases separated the two germline ends. This CDR3 spans 14 amino acids. Broader study findings: A faster peak, day 5 versus 15, was reached by the weaker secondary response. Clonotypes appearing in both CD4 and CD8 compartments existed, and their share was small. Post-booster reappearance was seen for most primary-vaccination clones (nearly 97% CD4, 85% to 90% CD8).

Conversion of TCR transcripts into cDNA relied on 5'RACE template switching, which added a universal primer site and UMIs. TCRdb called the 5' RACE reads again in MiXCR, with one record for every CDR3 protein. This table has about 260,000 distinct CDR3 sequences, 5.2% appearing once. The chain has TRBV7-2 and TRBJ2-1, with TRBD2 as a possible D gene (5 bases). This material consisted of CD4+ T cells sorted from PBMCs, taken on the day of the yellow fever booster vaccination. The sequence was collected from a man between 18 and 35 years old who received the YFV17D yellow fever vaccine. CDR3 loop: CASSPRTSYNEQFF. The CDR3 DNA reads as TGTGCCAGCAGCCCGCGGACTTCTTACAATGAGCAGTTCTTC.